The 6 T cell receptor beta chains listed next were all sequenced from one sample in a study of read filtering for tumor transcriptome and immune sequencing. This library used approximately 0.4 ug RNA and molecular barcoded adaptors spanning alpha/delta and beta/gamma chains. TCRdb fed the reads into MiXCR, producing one record per CDR3 protein. The repertoire holds 57,000 or so distinct CDR3 sequences, with about a fifth as singletons. The sequencing sample was made of a population of CD138-negative cells sorted from bone marrow. Receptors originate from a donor at least 40 years old with multiple myeloma.

Note on this clonotype: A much larger clone is a single base away; this may be a read error. The rearrangement uses TRBV3-1 and TRBJ2-7, with 8 bases that match TRBD2. This CDR3 contains 13 residues. Germline V lookup: CDR1 LGHDT, CDR2 YNNKEL (reference sequence). The trim removed 8 bases at V and 4 bases at J, leaving 7 bases unmatched. CDR3 nucleotides: TGTGCCAGCGGTCAGACTAGCGAGTACGAGCAGTACTTC. Amino acid sequence: CASGQTSEYEQYF.

This clonotype was counted many times. V and J are TRBV29-1 and TRBJ1-2; 11 nucleotides match TRBD1. CDR3 size: 14 residues. Germline-derived CDR1 and CDR2 are SQVTM and ANQGSEA. V lost 7 bases to trimming and J lost 5 bases; unmatched junction nucleotides: 9. The CDR3 DNA reads TGCAGCGGCGGACAGGGGGCCGGTCGATATGGCTACACCTTC. It is translated as CSGGQGAGRYGYTF.

With regard to this clonotype: The final CDR3 position lacks the conserved phenylalanine or tryptophan, pointing to a likely read error. The chain's CDR3 is CAYGAASSSGANVLTL. CDR3 sequence (DNA): TGTGCATACGGGGCAGCCTCCAGCTCTGGGGCCAACGTCCTGACTCTC. The V and J genes are TRBV12-3 or TRBV12-4 and TRBJ2-6; the D gene could be TRBD1 or TRBD2 (5 bases each). The CDR3 is 16 amino acids.

This clonotype was seen only once. The genes are TRBV20-1 and TRBJ1-5; D not certain. This CDR3 contains 14 residues. Trimming took off 1 base at V and 0 bases at J, with 7 bases between the two ends. Germline V gives CDR1 DFQATT, CDR2 SNEGSKA (reference sequence). Here the CDR3 DNA reads TGCAGTGCTAGAGGGGGATCTAGCAATCAGCCCCAGCATTTT. Translating gives CSARGGSSNQPQHF.

This clonotype was recorded many times. The rearrangement links TRBV12-3 or TRBV12-4 to TRBJ2-7; the match to TRBD1 covers 7 bases. With V trimmed by 2 bases and J by 7 bases, 14 bases remained unmatched. The CDR3 contains 16 residues. The CDR3 region is CASSLRTGHNLGEQYF. CDR3 DNA: TGTGCCAGCAGTTTAAGGACAGGCCATAATTTGGGGGAGCAGTACTTC.

Concerning this clonotype: One base away lies a much larger clone, so this may be a sequencing read error. The chain has TRBV4-1 and TRBJ1-2; no clear D gene. V was pared by 4 bases and J by 8 bases, with 17 bases between. The CDR3 sequence is 14 residues long. CDR1 is MGHRA and CDR2 is YSYEKL in the germline V gene. DNA of the CDR3: TGCGCCAGCAGCCTCCGTGCCCTGGTCGGAGGCTACACCTTC. Protein: CASSLRALVGGYTF.